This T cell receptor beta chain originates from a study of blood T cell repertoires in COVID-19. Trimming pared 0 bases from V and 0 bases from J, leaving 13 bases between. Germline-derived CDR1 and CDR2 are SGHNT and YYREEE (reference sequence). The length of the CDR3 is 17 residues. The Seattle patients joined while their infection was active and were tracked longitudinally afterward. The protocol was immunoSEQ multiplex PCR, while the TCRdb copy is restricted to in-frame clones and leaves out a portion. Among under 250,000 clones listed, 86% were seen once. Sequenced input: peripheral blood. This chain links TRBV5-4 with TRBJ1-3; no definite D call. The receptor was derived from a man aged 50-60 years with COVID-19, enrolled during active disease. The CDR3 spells CASSLEAGLHSGNTIYF. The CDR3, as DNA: TGTGCCAGCAGCTTGGAGGCAGGACTTCACTCTGGAAACACCATATATTTT.